The present T cell receptor beta chain was sequenced within a study of glioma-infiltrating T cells. Per germline, CDR1 SGHAT and CDR2 FQDESV (reference sequence). The CDR3 has 14 residues. The iRepertoire nested amplicon-rescue multiplex PCR amplified TCR alpha and beta CDR3s from RNA. MiXCR was run by TCRdb on the multiplex PCR reads, yielding one entry per CDR3 protein. The sample contains 3,400 or so distinct CDR3 sequences, 40% to 55% of which appear only once. Notes on this clonotype: A much larger clone lies one base from this, so it may be a read error.

The V gene is TRBV11-1, the J gene TRBJ2-2; 9 bases line up with TRBD1. This TCR was sampled from a human donor with low-grade glioma or glioblastoma, undergoing nonglioma brain surgery, or in good health (not recorded which). Sequencing was carried out using glioma tissue, nonneoplastic brain tissue, or PBMCs (not recorded which). The CDR3 reads CAGSRDRDTGELFF. The CDR3 DNA sequence: TGTGCCGGCAGCCGGGACAGGGACACCGGGGAGCTGTTTTTT.